This TCR beta chain emerged from a study of cytomegalovirus exposure and HLA in healthy donors. Germline CDR1 is SNHLY and CDR2 is FYNNEI. Trimming stripped 6 bases from V and 5 bases from J, with 13 bases between. The CDR3 sequence is 14 residues long. Overall study results and limits: The majority of TCR sequences were rare, yet some public TCRs appeared in many donors. Certain sequence variants were highly shared and formed a cluster, and this cluster was likely a sequencing artifact. Among immune exposure information, only CMV serostatus was available. Reports indicated that the classifier achieved high specificity and sensitivity in diagnosing cytomegalovirus status.

60 Vbeta and 13 Jbeta primers were used in PCR. Profiling relied on immunoSEQ multiplex PCR, and the TCRdb table lists in-frame clones only, not all of them. In the table there are 130,000 to 150,000 clones, around 79% of which are singletons. This clone was found a few times. Its antigen is not identified. Sequencing input: PBMCs. This chain uses TRBV2 with TRBJ1-4, with D tentatively TRBD1 (6 bases). The source of this sequence is a man aged 35 to 55 in good health and CMV-seropositive. This CDR3 reads CASRGAGLNEKLFF. The CDR3 nucleotides are TGTGCCAGCAGGGGGGCAGGCCTCAATGAAAAACTGTTTTTT.